Each of the 8 T cell receptor beta chains below was sequenced from the same sample in a study of CD8+CD57+ T cells in acquired aplastic anemia. For sequencing, patients were chosen who had shown expansion of CD8+CD57+ cells by flow cytometry. Genomic DNA, the template, was used for profiling of the TCR beta VDJ and CDR3. MiXCR was run by TCRdb on the reads, yielding one entry per CDR3 protein. The sample includes some 92,000 distinct CDR3 sequences, about 66% of them seen just once. The sample comprised sorted CD4+, CD8+, or CD8+CD57+ T cells (not recorded which) from PBMCs. These receptors were collected from a human donor with aplastic anemia.

This chain joins TRBV15 and TRBJ2-5, with 8 bases that match TRBD1. The germline V gene has CDR1 LNHNV and CDR2 YYDKDF (reference sequence). V was clipped by 3 bases and J by 5 bases; unmatched bases: 5. The CDR3 contains 14 residues. The CDR3 region has the DNA TGTGCCACCAGCAGGGGACAGGTCGGGGAGACCCAGTACTTC. Its protein is CATSRGQVGETQYF.

The count of this clonotype is one. The chain has TRBV7-2 and TRBJ1-1; 7 nucleotides line up with TRBD1. The trim removed 5 bases at V and 4 bases at J, leaving 7 bases unmatched. The CDR3 has 14 amino acids. CDR1 SGHTA and CDR2 FQGNSA come from the germline V gene. CDR3 nucleotides: TGTGCCAGCAGCGTCATGGAGGGGGCCACTGAAGCTTTCTTT. It specifies CASSVMEGATEAFF.

The chain uses TRBV7-6 and TRBJ1-1; maybe TRBD1 (5 bases). This CDR3 region has 14 residues. The germline V gene has CDR1 SGHVS and CDR2 FNYEAQ. With 7 bases removed from V and 5 bases from J, the gap between germline ends came to 17 bases. The CDR3 region has the DNA TGTGCCAGCACCGTGGGGGGTTTCGGGACTGAAGCTTTCTTT. It translates to CASTVGGFGTEAFF.

This clonotype was recorded a few times. The chain recombines TRBV2 with TRBJ2-7; no clear D. Germline V CDR1 and CDR2: SNHLY, FYNNEI. V was shortened by 0 bases and J by 7 bases, with 10 bases between the two germline ends. The CDR3 runs 13 residues. The CDR3 nucleotides are TGTGCCAGCAGTGAAGCGGGCCTGGGGGAGCAGTACTTC. This codes for CASSEAGLGEQYF.

The chain employs TRBV10-2 and TRBJ2-5; D is unresolved. The V and J ends lost 7 bases and 5 bases respectively, with 8 bases between them. The CDR3 sequence is 11 residues long. Germline CDR1 WSHSY, CDR2 SAAADI. As DNA, the CDR3 is TGCGCCAGCACCATTCGGGAGACCCAGTACTTC. Translating it yields CASTIRETQYF.

The chain recombines TRBV9 with TRBJ2-3; D not certain. The germline V gene encodes CDR1 SGDLS and CDR2 YYNGEE. This CDR3 region has 17 residues. The ends were cut back, 1 base at V and 1 base at J, with 16 bases in the middle. The CDR3 DNA reads TGTGCCAGCAGCGTAATTCCGGGTGGGGTAGGCACAGATACGCAGTATTTT. It is translated as CASSVIPGGVGTDTQYF.

The chain carries TRBV19 and TRBJ2-3, with 8 bases identical to TRBD2. The CDR3 consists of 16 residues. CDR1 and CDR2 (germline): LNHDA, SQIVND (reference sequence). V lost 11 bases, J lost 4 bases, and 17 bases stayed unmatched. CDR3 loop: CAPSRIAGSSPDTQYF. The CDR3 bases are TGTGCCCCTTCCCGAATAGCGGGATCCTCCCCAGATACGCAGTATTTT.

This sequence joins TRBV2 and TRBJ2-2; 10 bases are shared with TRBD2. Germline CDR1 reads SNHLY; CDR2 reads FYNNEI. Unmatched junction bases numbered 8, after V lost 10 bases and J lost 3 bases. The CDR3 runs to 15 residues. The CDR3, as DNA: TGTGCCACAAAAAGCGGGGGGGCCGACACCGGGGAGCTGTTTTTT. It yields the protein CATKSGGADTGELFF.